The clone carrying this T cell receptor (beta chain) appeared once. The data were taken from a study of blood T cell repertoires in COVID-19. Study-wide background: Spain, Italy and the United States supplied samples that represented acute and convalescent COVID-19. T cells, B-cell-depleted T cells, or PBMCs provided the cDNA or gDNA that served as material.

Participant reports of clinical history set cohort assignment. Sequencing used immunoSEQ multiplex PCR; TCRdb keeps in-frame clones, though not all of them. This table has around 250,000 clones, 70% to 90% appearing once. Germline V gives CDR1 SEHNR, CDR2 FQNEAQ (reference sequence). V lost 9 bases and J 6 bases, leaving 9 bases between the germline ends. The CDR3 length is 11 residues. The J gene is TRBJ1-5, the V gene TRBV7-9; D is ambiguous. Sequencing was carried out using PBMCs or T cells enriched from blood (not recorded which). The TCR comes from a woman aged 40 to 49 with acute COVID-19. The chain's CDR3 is CARLLIQPQHF. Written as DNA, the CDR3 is TGTGCCAGACTCCTGATTCAGCCCCAGCATTTT.